The 20 T cell receptor beta chains listed next were all sequenced from one sample in a study of vaccination and CD4 T cells after COVID-19. CD4+ T cells that had been cultured provided DNA sequenced with the Oncomine TCR Beta short-read assay. Each CDR3 protein is one row after TCRdb ran MiXCR on the PCR reads. The sample has around 6,100 distinct CDR3 sequences; about 49% are singletons. No antigen is known for these receptors. Treatment indicated: approximately 9-day PBMC culture with coronavirus spike peptide pools or control peptides (ViraFEST assay). Investigators obtained the unexposed donor's CD4+ T cells before the COVID-19 pandemic (2011-2018). Material: CD4+ T cells from blood, cultured in vitro. The source of these receptors is a human donor in good health.

This clonotype was detected only a few times. This sequence joins TRBV27 and TRBJ2-2; 7 nucleotides line up with TRBD1. Germline V gene sequence: CDR1 MNHEY, CDR2 SMNVEV (reference sequence). V lost 5 bases to trimming and J lost 2 bases; unmatched junction nucleotides: 5. The CDR3 totals 15 residues. This CDR3 reads CASSRQGTNTGELFF. CDR3 DNA: TGTGCCAGCAGTAGACAGGGAACTAACACCGGGGAGCTGTTTTTT.

This clonotype was counted only a few times. The chain combines TRBV7-2 with TRBJ1-1; unclear D gene. The CDR3 contains 13 residues. CDR1 and CDR2 (germline): SGHTA, FQGNSA. Deletions cut 4 bases from V and 2 bases from J, with 8 bases between. CDR3 protein: CASSSDGNTEAFF. In nucleotides, the CDR3 is TGTGCCAGCAGCTCGGACGGCAACACTGAAGCTTTCTTT.

The rearrangement joins TRBV6-1 to TRBJ2-6; 8 bases agree with TRBD1. J lost 3 bases, V lost 6 bases, and 7 bases had no gene match. Germline loops: CDR1 MNHNS, CDR2 SASEGT. The CDR3 extends over 16 amino acids. The CDR3 region has the DNA TGTGCCAGCAGCTTTTTCAGGGGGCATGGGGCCAACGTCCTGACTTTC. Translating it yields CASSFFRGHGANVLTF.

The chain links TRBV28 to TRBJ2-7, with 8 bases aligning to TRBD2. V was clipped by 6 bases and J by 2 bases; unmatched bases: 9. Germline assignment: CDR1 MDHEN and CDR2 SYDVKM. The CDR3 loop spans 15 amino acids. CDR3 sequence: CASSPGGILTYEQYF. CDR3 DNA sequence: TGTGCCAGCAGCCCGGGAGGGATCCTGACCTACGAGCAGTACTTC.

In its sample, this clonotype was seen a few times. The chain links TRBV20-1 to TRBJ1-2, with 7 bases that match TRBD1. The CDR3 is made up of 11 amino acids. The ends lost 8 bases at V and 4 bases at J; junction bases unmatched: 4. CDR1 and CDR2 (germline): DFQATT, SNEGSKA (reference sequence). The CDR3 sequence is CSKWTGYGYTF. CDR3 DNA sequence: TGCAGTAAGTGGACAGGCTATGGCTACACCTTC.

The chain carries TRBV7-8 and TRBJ2-1, with D possibly TRBD2 on 7 matching bases. This CDR3 has 15 amino acids. V was shortened by 5 bases and J by 8 bases, with 19 bases between the two germline ends. Per the germline V gene, CDR1 is SGHVS and CDR2 is FQNEAQ. CDR3: CASSRGGPLQYEQFF. The CDR3, as DNA: TGTGCCAGCAGCCGCGGGGGCCCGCTACAATATGAGCAGTTCTTC. Combining the CDR3 with reference TRBV7-8 and TRBJ2-1 gives the whole variable domain GAGVSQSPRYKVAKRGQDVALRCDPISGHVSLFWYQQALGQGPEFLTYFQNEAQLDKSGLPSDRFFAERPEGSVSTLKIQRTQQEDSAVYLCASSRGGPLQYEQFFGPGTRLTVL.

The gene calls are TRBV27 and TRBJ2-1; 14 bases align to TRBD2. The J segment lost 9 bases and the V segment lost 3 bases, leaving 4 bases of the junction unmatched. CDR1 is MNHEY, CDR2 SMNVEV, per germline (reference sequence). CDR3 length: 15 amino acids. The CDR3 nucleotides read TGTGCCAGCAGTTTCGCGGGACTAGCGGGAGCTGAGCAGTTCTTC. Its protein is CASSFAGLAGAEQFF.

This clonotype has just one count. The V gene is TRBV5-1, the J gene TRBJ2-5, with 9 nucleotides matching TRBD2. V lost 0 bases to trimming and J lost 0 bases; unmatched junction nucleotides: 6. Germline CDR1 and CDR2: SGHRS and YFSETQ. The CDR3 loop spans 17 amino acids. Here the CDR3 DNA reads TGCGCCAGCAGCTTGGCCAGGAAGCGGGGGGACCAAGAGACCCAGTACTTC. This gives the protein CASSLARKRGDQETQYF.

The gene calls are TRBV10-1 and TRBJ2-3; the D gene is possibly TRBD2 (6 bases). This CDR3 has 15 residues. Germline CDR1 reads WNHNN; CDR2 reads SYGVQD (reference sequence). With 0 bases removed from V and 4 bases from J, the gap between germline ends came to 11 bases. CDR3: CASSESGLGADTQYF. The CDR3 DNA follows: TGCGCCAGCAGTGAGTCGGGACTGGGAGCAGATACGCAGTATTTT.

This clonotype has more than one count but fewer than ten. The chain joins TRBV20-1 to TRBJ2-3; 7 bases are a match to TRBD1. Germline-derived CDR1 and CDR2 are DFQATT and SNEGSKA (reference sequence). Trimming cost V 0 bases and J 3 bases; bases outside gene matches: 9. The CDR3 sequence is 16 residues long. The CDR3 DNA follows: TGCAGTGCTAGAGATCGCCAGACAGGGTCGACAGATACGCAGTATTTT. It encodes CSARDRQTGSTDTQYF.

This clonotype was observed a single time. The chain combines TRBV5-6 with TRBJ2-3; possibly TRBD1 for D (6 bases). V was clipped by 5 bases and J by 4 bases, with 11 bases between them. CDR3 size: 13 residues. Germline V gives CDR1 SGHDT, CDR2 YYEEEE. CDR3 in DNA: TGTGCCAGCAGGACCGAGGGGGCAGATACGCAGTATTTT. As protein: CASRTEGADTQYF. The full variable domain, its missing parts supplied by reference TRBV5-6 and TRBJ2-3, is DAGVTQSPTHLIKTRGQQVTLRCSPKSGHDTVSWYQQALGQGPQFIFQYYEEEERQRGNFPDRFSGHQFPNYSSELNVNALLLGDSALYLCASRTEGADTQYFGPGTRLTVL.

V is TRBV28 and J is TRBJ2-5; D may be TRBD1 or TRBD2 (6 bases each). CDR3 length: 15 amino acids. Trimming left V 5 bases short and J 5 bases short, with 18 bases between. Germline CDR1 is MDHEN and CDR2 is SYDVKM. The CDR3 sequence: CASSRGANSVETQYF. The DNA of the CDR3 is TGTGCCAGCAGTAGGGGGGCTAATTCTGTGGAGACCCAGTACTTC.

In its sample, this clonotype was seen a few times. The chain recombines TRBV6-2 or TRBV6-3 with TRBJ1-2; D uncertain. The CDR3 is 12 amino acids. CDR1 is MNHEY and CDR2 is SVGEGT in the germline V gene. V was shortened by 6 bases and J by 8 bases, with 13 bases between the two germline ends. DNA of the CDR3: TGTGCCAGCAGCACCGGGATCCCAGGCTACACCTTC. Translating gives CASSTGIPGYTF.

This clonotype was counted only a few times. CDR3 DNA sequence: TGTGCCACCAAACTTCGAAGGCTAGCGGAGACCCAGTACTTC. This sequence encodes CATKLRRLAETQYF. The rearrangement links TRBV6-1 to TRBJ2-5, with a possible D match to TRBD2 (6 bases). The CDR3 is 14 amino acids. Trimming left V 10 bases short and J 5 bases short, with 20 bases between. CDR1 MNHNS and CDR2 SASEGT come from the germline V gene.

The chain is built from TRBV20-1 and TRBJ1-2, with 7 positions matching TRBD1. This CDR3 region has 12 residues. V was pared by 6 bases and J by 4 bases, with 5 bases of the junction left unmatched. Per germline, CDR1 DFQATT and CDR2 SNEGSKA (reference sequence). This chain's CDR3 is CSAPQGIYGYTF. The CDR3 DNA follows: TGCAGTGCCCCACAGGGGATCTATGGCTACACCTTC.

This clonotype was detected only once. The rearrangement uses TRBV12-3 or TRBV12-4 and TRBJ2-7, with D perhaps TRBD1 or TRBD2 (8 bases each). The CDR3 extends over 18 amino acids. The germline V and J ends were trimmed by 5 bases and 3 bases, with 26 bases remaining between them. For the CDR3, the DNA is TGTGCCAGCAGTCGGGGGGGGGCCGGATTAGGACAGGGCTACGAGCAGTACTTC. Its protein is CASSRGGAGLGQGYEQYF.

This clonotype was seen only a few times. This CDR3 is CSASGLAANTGELFF. The CDR3 nucleotides read TGCAGTGCGTCGGGGTTAGCGGCGAACACCGGGGAGCTGTTTTTT. The V and J genes are TRBV20-1 and TRBJ2-2; weak D call: TRBD2 (6 bases). The CDR3 spans 15 residues. Germline V CDR1 and CDR2: DFQATT, SNEGSKA (reference sequence). Trimming shortened V by 6 bases and J by 0 bases, and 14 bases separated the two germline ends.

This clonotype came up a few times. The chain links TRBV7-9 to TRBJ2-3; 10 bases are shared with TRBD2. Germline values: CDR1 SEHNR, CDR2 FQNEAQ (reference sequence). Trimming removed 5 bases from V and 0 bases from J; junction bases left unmatched: 5. The CDR3 is 16 amino acids. CDR3 sequence reads: CASSLTTSGSTDTQYF. The CDR3 DNA is TGTGCCAGCAGCCTCACGACTAGCGGGAGCACAGATACGCAGTATTTT.

The chain carries TRBV5-1 and TRBJ2-7; D remains unclear. This CDR3 has 14 residues. The V end was cut by 2 bases, the J end by 5 bases, with 14 bases between. Per germline, CDR1 SGHRS and CDR2 YFSETQ. The CDR3 DNA reads as TGCGCCAGCAGCTTTGGTCCGGCGAGCAACGAGCAGTACTTC. Translating it yields CASSFGPASNEQYF.

This clonotype was counted a few times. The V and J genes are TRBV7-9 and TRBJ1-6; TRBD1 matches at 9 bases. CDR3 length: 15 residues. Germline CDR1 is SEHNR and CDR2 is FQNEAQ (reference sequence). With 5 bases clipped from V and 9 bases from J, the junction kept 8 bases outside the gene matches. The CDR3 bases are TGTGCCAGCAGCACAACAGGGGGCAGGGGTTCACCCCTCCACTTT. It specifies CASSTTGGRGSPLHF. Using reference TRBV7-9 and TRBJ1-6 for the parts outside the CDR3, the full variable domain is DTGVSQNPRHKITKRGQNVTFRCDPISEHNRLYWYRQTLGQGPEFLTYFQNEAQLEKSRLLSDRFSAERPKGSFSTLEIQRTEQGDSAMYLCASSTTGGRGSPLHFGNGTRLTVT.